These 12 T cell receptor beta chains came from one sample sequenced in a study of T cell responses to AZD1222 COVID-19 vaccine. Method: immunoSEQ multiplex PCR; TCRdb's copy keeps in-frame clones and lacks some. The sample lists 150,000 or so clones, around 89% occurring once. The sequencing used peripheral blood, collected 28 days after the second dose of the MenACWY control vaccine. The origin of the receptors is an adult who received the MenACWY meningococcal vaccine as a control.

The chain couples TRBV5-6 to TRBJ1-5; a possible D gene is TRBD1 (5 bases). CDR1 SGHDT and CDR2 YYEEEE come from the germline V gene. The CDR3 is 14 amino acids. The V end lost 0 bases, the J end lost 4 bases, and 8 bases lay between the germline ends. The CDR3 DNA sequence: TGTGCCAGCAGCTTGGCGGGGCCGAATCAGCCCCAGCATTTT. Protein: CASSLAGPNQPQHF.

This clone was seen only a few times. V and J are TRBV28 and TRBJ2-7, with unresolved D. Germline loops: CDR1 MDHEN, CDR2 SYDVKM. The CDR3 sequence is 13 residues long. The V and J ends lost 5 bases and 2 bases respectively, with 10 bases between them. The CDR3 region is CASSHLGTYEQYF. CDR3 bases: TGTGCCAGCAGTCACCTCGGCACCTACGAGCAGTACTTC.

The chain recombines TRBV4-3 with TRBJ1-6; D call uncertain. This CDR3 is 16 amino acids long. From germline, CDR1 is LGHNA and CDR2 YSLEER. Trimming removed 0 bases from V and 4 bases from J, with 10 bases in between. The CDR3 coding sequence is TGCGCCAGCAGCCAAGATCAGCAGGAGTATAATTCACCCCTCCACTTT. As protein: CASSQDQQEYNSPLHF.

The chain is built from TRBV11-3 and TRBJ2-1, with 8 bases lining up with TRBD2. J lost 5 bases, V lost 1 base, and 4 bases had no gene match. CDR3 length equals 15 residues. CDR1 and CDR2 (germline): SGHNT, YENEEA. The CDR3 region has the DNA TGTGCCAGCAGCTTAGGGGAACTAGCGGACAATGAGCAGTTCTTC. Translating gives CASSLGELADNEQFF.

This chain joins TRBV18 and TRBJ2-3, with 10 bases matching TRBD2. The CDR3 has 16 amino acids. V was clipped by 2 bases and J by 3 bases; unmatched bases: 5. The V gene's germline CDR1 is KGHSH and CDR2 LQKENI. CDR3 protein: CASSPIAGGWTDTQYF. CDR3 nucleotides: TGTGCCAGCTCACCAATAGCGGGAGGTTGGACAGATACGCAGTATTTT.

CDR3 in DNA: TGTGCCAGCAGCGGACCTCGGGGCTACACCTTC. Protein product: CASSGPRGYTF. V is TRBV28 and J is TRBJ1-2; no definite D call. There are 11 residues in the CDR3. V lost 6 bases and J lost 8, with 10 bases in between. CDR1 and CDR2 from the germline V gene are MDHEN and SYDVKM.

This clone was seen only once. The rearrangement uses TRBV6-6 and TRBJ2-2; D may be TRBD1 or TRBD2 (5 bases each). With 4 bases removed from V and 3 bases from J, the gap between germline ends came to 12 bases. This CDR3 region has 15 residues. Looked up from germline, CDR1 is MNHNY and CDR2 is SVGAGI (reference sequence). DNA of the CDR3: TGTGCCAGCAGTTTCCGTAGGGGAGACACCGGGGAGCTGTTTTTT. Translated, it gives CASSFRRGDTGELFF.

Only a few counts were recorded for this clone. The rearrangement joins TRBV11-2 to TRBJ1-2, with D tentatively TRBD1 (5 bases). With 6 bases removed from V and 2 bases from J, the gap between germline ends came to 10 bases. Germline V gene lookup returns CDR1 SGHAT and CDR2 FQNNGV. The CDR3 extends over 13 amino acids. Written as DNA, the CDR3 is TGTGCCAGCAGGCCTCCAGGGAACTATGGCTACACCTTC. It translates to CASRPPGNYGYTF.

The chain employs TRBV4-3 and TRBJ1-4; 7 bases line up with TRBD1. V shed 0 bases and J 7 bases; nucleotides not matched to a gene: 5. Looked up from germline, CDR1 is LGHNA and CDR2 is YSLEER. This CDR3 region has 15 residues. The CDR3 DNA follows: TGCGCCAGCAGCCAAGATGTGTACAGGGGTGAAAAACTGTTTTTT. Translated: CASSQDVYRGEKLFF.

The V gene is TRBV7-2, the J gene TRBJ2-5; D is undetermined. The ends were cut back, 2 bases at V and 4 bases at J, with 11 bases in the middle. This CDR3 region has 14 residues. Germline V gives CDR1 SGHTA, CDR2 FQGNSA. In DNA form, the CDR3 reads TGTGCCAGCAGCTTAAGTTCACTATCAGAGACCCAGTACTTC. Protein: CASSLSSLSETQYF.

CDR3 sequence reads: CASIYYGSPGGYGYTF. The CDR3 DNA reads TGTGCCAGTATCTACTACGGGAGCCCTGGGGGCTATGGCTACACCTTC. The chain has TRBV25-1 and TRBJ1-2; D is possibly TRBD1 (5 bases). Looked up from germline, CDR1 is MGHDK and CDR2 is SYGVNS. The V and J ends lost 9 bases and 4 bases respectively, with 24 bases between them. CDR3 size: 16 residues.

This chain joins TRBV5-1 and TRBJ1-2; unclear D gene. Trimming took 0 bases from V and 7 from J, leaving 13 bases between them. The CDR3 loop spans 14 amino acids. Germline lookup yields CDR1 SGHRS and CDR2 YFSETQ. In DNA form, the CDR3 reads TGCGCCAGCAGCTTGGAAGGGAATAGAAGTGGCTACACCTTC. The encoded protein is CASSLEGNRSGYTF. Together with reference TRBV5-1 and TRBJ1-2, the CDR3 gives the full variable domain: KAGVTQTPRYLIKTRGQQVTLSCSPISGHRSVSWYQQTPGQGLQFLFEYFSETQRNKGNFPGRFSGRQFSNSRSEMNVSTLELGDSALYLCASSLEGNRSGYTFGSGTRLTVV.